This note documents a single TCR beta chain sequence. There is no known antigen for this receptor. Nothing much larger sits one base from this clone, and base qualities are not available. The data were taken from a study of T cells in localized non-small cell lung cancer (dated by TCRdb to the early 2020s). For context, the study as a whole: The study analyzed T cell repertoires of hundreds of early-stage NSCLC patients, comparing tumors and uninvolved tumor-adjacent lungs. All 240 or so NSCLC patients in the cohort were treatment-naive and had localized lung tumors that were resected. The mean age of the NSCLC patients was roughly 70 years, with 120 to 150 men and 110 or so women. Overall study results and their limits: Uninvolved tumor-adjacent lung showed the highest T cell clonality, higher than tumor, which suggests more focused antigenic responses in the uninvolved tumor-adjacent lung. Because the study design was exploratory, TCR variables were selected using unadjusted p-values without false-discovery rate correction. Higher T cell density in blood was associated with longer overall survival, whereas higher clonality in adjacent lung was associated with shorter survival. A median of about 53 of the top 100 tumor clones were detected in paired uninvolved adjacent lung, and 28 of these tumor clones were also found among the top 100 clones of the paired uninvolved adjacent lung. Because multi-region tumor sequencing was not performed, intratumor heterogeneity could not be ruled out.

At diagnosis, tumor, uninvolved tumor-adjacent lung and peripheral blood were collected and then preserved as a mix of FFPE and fresh-frozen material. For TCR repertoire profiling, blood samples were analyzed in the form of peripheral blood mononuclear cells. TCR beta CDR3 regions were sequenced from DNA using the immunoSEQ Assay. The paper's data handling went like this. To compute T cell density, TCR beta template counts were normalized to usable DNA, which was estimated by amplifying housekeeping genes. The preseqR package was used to estimate richness by extrapolating to 400,000 templates for PBMC samples and to 120,000 templates for tissue samples. Clonality was defined as one minus Pielou's evenness. Tissue-enriched TCRs were identified by differential abundance testing using productive amino-acid clonotypes, minimum total count 5 and alpha 0.1. Repertoire overlap between compartments was quantified with the Jaccard Index and Morisita Overlap Index. TCR beta CDR3s were clustered by GLIPH together with public tetramer-defined viral CDR3s, and at least three viral sequences plus V-gene enrichment were required for viral motifs. TCRdb retrieved this table from immuneACCESS and kept in-frame rearrangements only. Not all clones are present; in checked studies, unresolved V genes account for under half, and no reason is known for the remainder. The V and J calls and clone size were taken over from that table, and D and trimming were inferred from the DNA. The sample contains around 83,000 clones, 87% of them found a single time. Clones ranked in the top ten supply approximately 15% of the sample.

Sequences MGHDK (CDR1) and SYGVNS (CDR2) are obtained from the germline V gene. The CDR3 runs 16 amino acids, cysteine and phenylalanine included. Here the CDR3 DNA is all that survives: 48 bases in frame from base 1. Germline trimming amounts to 1 base on V and 4 bases on J, with 4 as the count of junction bases outside the gene matches. The source was peripheral blood, collected before any cancer treatment. In this chain, TRBV25-1 is recombined with TRBJ1-4; 9 central bases correspond to TRBD1. This sequence was found in a man aged 35 to 69 with stage I squamous cell lung carcinoma. The DNA sequence is given as TGTGCCAGCAGTGAATTGGGACAGGGCGATAATGAAAAACTGTTTTTT. Its protein is CASSELGQGDNEKLFF.